This passage covers 25 T cell receptor beta chains from one sample sequenced in a study of shared clonotypes between healthy human individuals. Selected positively for CCR7 and CD45RO-negative, naive CD8 cells excluded terminally differentiated effector memory CD45RA+ cells. TCRdb's copy holds only in-frame clones and misses some; the assay was immunoSEQ multiplex PCR. There are around 600,000 clones in the sample; 90% to 95% occur only once, and around 0.11% lies in the top ten. The specimen sequenced was naive CD8+ T cells sorted from blood. The receptors shown here come from a woman aged 25 to 39 in good health.

The chain links TRBV27 to TRBJ2-7; 9 nucleotides line up with TRBD2. CDR3 length: 14 amino acids. The V segment lost 7 bases and the J segment 6 bases; nucleotides outside the gene matches: 10. The germline CDR1 and CDR2 sequences are MNHEY and SMNVEV (reference sequence). CDR3 region: CASTAGGPVGEQYF. CDR3 DNA sequence: TGTGCCAGCACGGCGGGAGGGCCCGTCGGCGAGCAGTACTTC.

V and J are TRBV27 and TRBJ1-2; 9 nucleotides align to TRBD1. The V and J ends lost 5 bases and 5 bases, in that order; junction bases with no gene match: 9. Germline CDR1 MNHEY, CDR2 SMNVEV (reference sequence). This CDR3 comprises 15 residues. Written as DNA, the CDR3 is TGTGCCAGCAGTGAGTACAGGGGGCCGCGTTATGGCTACACCTTC. This codes for CASSEYRGPRYGYTF.

About this clone itself: Other DNA sequences in this specimen translate into the identical CDR3. The chain combines TRBV27 with TRBJ2-7, with 9 bases aligning to TRBD1. The V gene's germline CDR1 is MNHEY and CDR2 SMNVEV (reference sequence). The length of the CDR3 is 14 residues. Trimming at V came to 2 bases and at J to 2 bases, leaving 1 base not matched to a gene. The CDR3 DNA reads as TGTGCCAGCAGTTTAGGACAGGGGACCTACGAGCAGTACTTC. Its translation is CASSLGQGTYEQYF.

This rearrangement joins TRBV5-4 to TRBJ2-5, with D uncertain. The CDR3 runs to 13 residues. Germline V gives CDR1 SGHNT, CDR2 YYREEE (reference sequence). The V and J ends lost 4 bases and 1 base respectively, with 8 bases between them. In nucleotides, the CDR3 is TGTGCCAGCAGCCCCGTATCCCAAGAGACCCAGTACTTC. Its protein is CASSPVSQETQYF. Drawing the rest from reference TRBV5-4 and TRBJ2-5, the complete variable domain is ETGVTQSPTHLIKTRGQQVTLRCSSQSGHNTVSWYQQALGQGPQFIFQYYREEENGRGNFPPRFSGLQFPNYSSELNVNALELDDSALYLCASSPVSQETQYFGPGTRLLVL.

The chain recombines TRBV5-1 with TRBJ1-2, with D unresolved. Germline lookup yields CDR1 SGHRS and CDR2 YFSETQ. V lost 3 bases, J lost 6 bases, and 12 bases lay in between. The CDR3 spans 13 residues. Written as DNA, the CDR3 is TGCGCCAGCAGCTCCCATAACAGTGATGGCTACACCTTC. Protein sequence: CASSSHNSDGYTF.

The gene calls are TRBV19 and TRBJ2-5; D not resolved. CDR1 is LNHDA, CDR2 SQIVND, per germline (reference sequence). The CDR3 covers 13 residues. V lost 5 bases and J 2 bases, leaving 9 bases between the germline ends. The CDR3 DNA is TGTGCCAGTAGTGAACTACTACAAGAGACCCAGTACTTC. Its protein is CASSELLQETQYF.

The chain uses TRBV27 and TRBJ1-5; D might be TRBD1 (6 bases). Trimming cost V 0 bases and J 7 bases, with 10 bases left between them. This CDR3 contains 14 residues. The germline gives CDR1 MNHEY, CDR2 SMNVEV (reference sequence). The CDR3 coding sequence is TGTGCCAGCAGTTTATCTCGGGGGCGGCAGCCCCAGCATTTT. It yields the protein CASSLSRGRQPQHF.

The V call is TRBV11-3, the J call TRBJ2-2; D remains unclear. Per the germline V gene, CDR1 is SGHNT and CDR2 is YENEEA. V shed 5 bases and J shed 3 bases, with 4 bases lying between them. CDR3 length: 12 amino acids. CDR3 bases: TGTGCCAGCAGCCTACACACCGGGGAGCTGTTTTTT. The encoded protein is CASSLHTGELFF.

The rearrangement uses TRBV15 and TRBJ1-5; D ambiguous. Germline V gives CDR1 LNHNV, CDR2 YYDKDF (reference sequence). The CDR3 spans 17 residues. The V gene lost 5 bases and the J gene lost 3 bases, with 20 bases spanning the gap. CDR3 sequence: CATSGYSGRAYNQPQHF. The CDR3 nucleotides are TGTGCCACCAGCGGATATTCTGGGAGGGCCTACAATCAGCCCCAGCATTTT.

Only one count was recorded for this clone. This chain links TRBV7-9 with TRBJ1-4; possibly TRBD1 for D (5 bases). Trimming cost V 1 base and J 1 base, with 13 bases left between them. The CDR3 is 17 residues long. Germline V gene lookup returns CDR1 SEHNR and CDR2 FQNEAQ (reference sequence). This CDR3 reads CASSLGGESETNEKLFF. CDR3 nucleotides: TGTGCCAGCAGCTTAGGGGGGGAATCTGAAACTAATGAAAAACTGTTTTTT.

On this clone: This CDR3 is also generated by other DNA sequences in the sample. The V gene is TRBV28, the J gene TRBJ2-1; D ambiguous. This CDR3 spans 14 amino acids. V was shortened by 5 bases and J by 4 bases, with 12 bases between the two germline ends. Germline V gives CDR1 MDHEN, CDR2 SYDVKM. The CDR3 is CASSLSGSYNEQFF. CDR3 DNA sequence: TGTGCCAGCAGTCTATCCGGGTCTTACAATGAGCAGTTCTTC. Full variable domain (outside the CDR3, taken from reference TRBV28 and TRBJ2-1): DVKVTQSSRYLVKRTGEKVFLECVQDMDHENMFWYRQDPGLGLRLIYFSYDVKMKEKGDIPEGYSVSREKKERFSLILESASTNQTSMYLCASSLSGSYNEQFFGPGTRLTVL.

The gene calls are TRBV18 and TRBJ1-1; maybe TRBD1 (5 bases). Trimming shortened V by 5 bases and J by 5 bases, and 15 bases separated the two germline ends. Germline V CDR1 and CDR2: KGHSH, LQKENI. The CDR3 runs to 14 residues. CDR3 protein: CASSASGGWTEAFF. In nucleotides, the CDR3 is TGTGCCAGCTCAGCCAGTGGGGGTTGGACTGAAGCTTTCTTT. The full variable domain, completed using reference TRBV18 and TRBJ1-1, is NAGVMQNPRHLVRRRGQEARLRCSPMKGHSHVYWYRQLPEEGLKFMVYLQKENIIDESGMPKERFSAEFPKEGPSILRIQQVVRGDSAAYFCASSASGGWTEAFFGQGTRLTVV.

V usage is TRBV13 and J usage is TRBJ1-1, with a possible D match to TRBD1 (5 bases). Germline V gives CDR1 PRHDT, CDR2 FYEKMQ (reference sequence). Trimming cost V 7 bases and J 5 bases, with 11 bases left between them. CDR3 length: 12 residues. The CDR3 nucleotides are TGTGCCAGCAACAGGAAAGGGACTGAAGCTTTCTTT. Translation: CASNRKGTEAFF.

This rearrangement joins TRBV5-6 to TRBJ2-7; tentative D call: TRBD2 (6 bases). The germline CDR1 and CDR2 sequences are SGHDT and YYEEEE. The CDR3 spans 14 residues. V was trimmed by 0 bases and J by 6 bases, leaving 13 bases between them. This chain's CDR3 is CASSLDGLGGEQYF. The CDR3 DNA follows: TGTGCCAGCAGCTTGGACGGACTCGGGGGCGAGCAGTACTTC. The full variable domain, rest sourced from reference TRBV5-6 and TRBJ2-7, is DAGVTQSPTHLIKTRGQQVTLRCSPKSGHDTVSWYQQALGQGPQFIFQYYEEEERQRGNFPDRFSGHQFPNYSSELNVNALLLGDSALYLCASSLDGLGGEQYFGPGTRLTVT.

This rearrangement joins TRBV7-9 to TRBJ1-1; tentatively, D is TRBD1 (6 bases). This CDR3 region has 16 residues. V was pared by 5 bases and J by 5 bases, with 21 bases between. CDR1 and CDR2 (germline): SEHNR, FQNEAQ (reference sequence). The CDR3 here is CASSARDTLGETEAFF. The DNA for the CDR3 is TGTGCCAGCAGCGCAAGGGACACCTTGGGGGAAACTGAAGCTTTCTTT.

This sequence joins TRBV4-1 and TRBJ2-5, with TRBD1 matching 9 bases. The tail of the sequence fits TRBJ2-7 better, so the J call may be wrong. CDR1 is MGHRA and CDR2 is YSYEKL in the germline V gene. The CDR3 is 14 amino acids. CDR3 in amino acids: CASSLRQGAYEQYF. The CDR3 bases are TGCGCCAGCAGCCTACGACAGGGGGCCTACGAGCAGTACTTC.

The genes are TRBV4-1 and TRBJ1-6; 7 bases line up with TRBD1. The CDR3 contains 16 residues. J lost 6 bases, V lost 0 bases, and 5 bases had no gene match. Looked up from germline, CDR1 is MGHRA and CDR2 is YSYEKL. The CDR3 region has the DNA TGCGCCAGCAGCCAAGACGGGACAGCTTTTAATTCACCCCTCCACTTT. Translated, it gives CASSQDGTAFNSPLHF.

The chain couples TRBV5-1 to TRBJ1-1; D possibly corresponds to TRBD1 (6 bases). With 4 bases removed from V and 5 bases from J, the gap between germline ends came to 12 bases. Germline V gives CDR1 SGHRS, CDR2 YFSETQ. CDR3 length equals 13 residues. The CDR3 coding sequence is TGCGCCAGCAGCCCGCAAGGGGGAACTGAAGCTTTCTTT. Encoded protein: CASSPQGGTEAFF.

The rearrangement uses TRBV9 and TRBJ2-1, with D possibly being TRBD1 (5 bases). Trimming stripped 0 bases from V and 10 bases from J, with 8 bases between. The CDR3 is 12 amino acids. In germline, CDR1 is SGDLS, CDR2 YYNGEE. CDR3 sequence (DNA): TGTGCCAGCAGCGTAGGGGGCCCCGAGCAGTTCTTC. It yields the protein CASSVGGPEQFF.

This chain links TRBV4-1 with TRBJ1-2, with D tentatively TRBD1 (5 bases). Germline V lookup: CDR1 MGHRA, CDR2 YSYEKL. This CDR3 comprises 14 residues. V was cut by 3 bases and J by 1 base, with 9 bases left in between. The CDR3 here is CASSHLDSNYGYTF. The DNA for the CDR3 is TGCGCCAGCAGCCACTTAGACAGTAACTATGGCTACACCTTC.

This chain joins TRBV28 and TRBJ2-7; TRBD2 agrees at 7 bases. The CDR3 runs to 12 residues. Looked up from germline, CDR1 is MDHEN and CDR2 is SYDVKM. J lost 1 base, V lost 8 bases, and 2 bases had no gene match. The CDR3 loop is CASAGDSYEQYF. Here the CDR3 DNA reads TGTGCCAGCGCGGGAGATTCCTACGAGCAGTACTTC.

The rearrangement joins TRBV7-9 to TRBJ2-3; 10 nucleotides match TRBD2. Germline V gene sequence: CDR1 SEHNR, CDR2 FQNEAQ (reference sequence). The CDR3 sequence is 15 residues long. Trimming cost V 2 bases and J 6 bases; bases outside gene matches: 5. The CDR3 sequence is CASSLSSGSKDTQYF. The CDR3 nucleotides read TGTGCCAGCAGCTTATCTAGCGGGAGTAAGGATACGCAGTATTTT.

The rearrangement uses TRBV5-8 and TRBJ2-5; the D call may be TRBD1 or TRBD2 (5 bases each). The J call may be in error: the DNA end matches TRBJ2-7 better. The CDR3 totals 15 residues. Germline values: CDR1 SGHTS, CDR2 YDEGEE. The CDR3 loop reads CASSLRGGSSYEQYF. The CDR3 nucleotides are TGTGCCAGCAGCTTGAGGGGCGGGTCCTCCTACGAGCAGTACTTC.

The V call is TRBV19, the J call TRBJ1-5; 9 nucleotides line up with TRBD1. V gave up 9 bases and J gave up 6 bases; unmatched junction bases: 12. The CDR3 sequence is 15 residues long. Germline values: CDR1 LNHDA, CDR2 SQIVND (reference sequence). The CDR3 region has the DNA TGTGCCAGCGAACGACAGGGGGATTATAGTCAGCCCCAGCATTTT. It yields the protein CASERQGDYSQPQHF.

The gene calls are TRBV27 and TRBJ2-7, with 8 bases identical to TRBD1. The CDR3 is 15 amino acids. Germline assignment: CDR1 MNHEY and CDR2 SMNVEV (reference sequence). After removal of 1 base from V and 3 bases from J, the junction contained 5 bases not matched to a gene. This CDR3 reads CASSLWDRYRYEQYF. The CDR3 nucleotides read TGTGCCAGCAGTTTATGGGACAGGTATCGCTACGAGCAGTACTTC.